The T cell receptor (beta chain) under discussion was sequenced for a study of CD4 T cells in relation to SARS-CoV-2 and coronaviruses. The wider study: After roughly ten days of antigen culture, PBMC TCR beta CDR3s were sequenced. Of the patients, under 10 were male, a few female, two Hispanic.

Sorted naive or memory CD4+ cells met CEF peptides for 10 days. Overall study findings and caveats: About 65% of donors had memory CD4+ clonotypes crossrecognizing SARS-CoV-2 and common cold coronavirus spike.

As for this clone: The antigen is not known.

Assay: immunoSEQ multiplex PCR; the TCRdb copy retains only in-frame clones and omits some. The sample has roughly 30,000 clones, about 70% seen once; the top ten hold around 3.3%. Trimming cost V 1 base and J 3 bases; bases outside gene matches: 3. Germline CDR1 is SGHTA and CDR2 is FQGNSA. This CDR3 region has 16 residues. The V gene is TRBV7-2, the J gene TRBJ2-1; 10 positions agree with TRBD2. Specimen: memory CD4+ T cells from PBMCs, cultured in vitro. This sequence was found in an adult with COVID-19. The CDR3 nucleotides are TGTGCCAGCAGCTTAGACGCTAGCGGGAGCTACAATGAGCAGTTCTTC. Translation: CASSLDASGSYNEQFF.